This record covers a single TCR beta chain. The data were produced by immunoSEQ multiplex PCR, yet TCRdb's version contains in-frame clones alone and is incomplete. The sample carries 500,000 to 850,000 clones, approximately 89% recorded once. CDR1 is SGHTA, CDR2 FQGNSA, per germline. The CDR3 is 16 residues long. V lost 2 bases and J lost 4; bases outside the gene matches: 7. The data originate from a study of shared T cell receptors in the human thymus. These data were likewise used in another study, on human thymus T cells. From that second work: Corrective surgery for congenital heart defects was being performed on the healthy Finnish infants who served as donors. Corrective cardiac operations yielded the resected thymus tissue. Repertoires sampled from thymus and blood appeared biased in V and J gene usage. Related research found strongly overlapping thymic repertoires in unrelated individuals.

Sequencing input: thymocytes. V is TRBV7-2 and J is TRBJ2-5; 10 nucleotides match TRBD2. The sequence was collected from a boy under two years old with a congenital heart defect. CDR3 in amino acids: CASSLRSGGGPETQYF. The CDR3 nucleotides read TGTGCCAGCAGCTTACGAAGCGGGGGGGGTCCAGAGACCCAGTACTTC.